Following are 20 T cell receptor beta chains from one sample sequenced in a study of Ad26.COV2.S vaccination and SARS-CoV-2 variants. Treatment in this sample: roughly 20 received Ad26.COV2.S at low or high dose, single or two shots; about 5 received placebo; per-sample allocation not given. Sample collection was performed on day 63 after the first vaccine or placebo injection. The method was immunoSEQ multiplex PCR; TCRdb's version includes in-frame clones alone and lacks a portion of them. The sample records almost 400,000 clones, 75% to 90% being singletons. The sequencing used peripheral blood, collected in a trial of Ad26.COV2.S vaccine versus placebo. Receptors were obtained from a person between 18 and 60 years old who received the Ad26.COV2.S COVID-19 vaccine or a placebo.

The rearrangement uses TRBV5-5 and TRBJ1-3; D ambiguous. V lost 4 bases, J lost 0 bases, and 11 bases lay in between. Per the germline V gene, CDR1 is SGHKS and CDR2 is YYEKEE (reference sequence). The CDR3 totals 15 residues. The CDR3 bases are TGTGCCAGCAGCCAAAATTCCATCTCTGGAAACACCATATATTTT. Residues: CASSQNSISGNTIYF.

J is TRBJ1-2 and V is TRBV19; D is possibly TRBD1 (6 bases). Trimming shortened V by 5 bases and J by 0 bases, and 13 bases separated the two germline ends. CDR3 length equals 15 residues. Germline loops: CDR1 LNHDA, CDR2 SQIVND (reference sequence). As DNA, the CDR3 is TGTGCCAGTAGTCACTCGACAGGAGCTAACTATGGCTACACCTTC. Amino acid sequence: CASSHSTGANYGYTF.

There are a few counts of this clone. The DNA for the CDR3 is TGTGCCAGCAGCCACAGGGGCTCGAATTCACCCCTCCACTTT. This gives the protein CASSHRGSNSPLHF. The chain carries TRBV3-1 (or the pseudogene TRBV3-2) and TRBJ1-6; a weak D match, TRBD1 (6 bases). The CDR3 sequence is 14 residues long. V was shortened by 3 bases and J by 7 bases, with 10 bases between the two germline ends. The germline V gene encodes CDR1 LGHDT and CDR2 YNNKEL (reference sequence).

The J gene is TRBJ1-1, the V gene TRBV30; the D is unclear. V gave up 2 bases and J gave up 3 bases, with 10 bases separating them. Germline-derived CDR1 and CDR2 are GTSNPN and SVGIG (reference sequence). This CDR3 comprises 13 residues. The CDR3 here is CAWSTLMYTEAFF. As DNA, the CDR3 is TGTGCCTGGAGTACCCTCATGTACACTGAAGCTTTCTTT.

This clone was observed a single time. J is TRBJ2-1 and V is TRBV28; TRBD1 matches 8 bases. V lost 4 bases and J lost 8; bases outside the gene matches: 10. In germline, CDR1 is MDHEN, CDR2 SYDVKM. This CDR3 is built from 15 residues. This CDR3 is CASSSAGTGIDEQFF. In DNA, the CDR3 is TGTGCCAGCAGTTCCGCCGGGACAGGTATAGATGAGCAGTTCTTC.

In nucleotides, the CDR3 is TGTGCCAGCGGGCCGGGGGGGTACTATGGCTACACCTTC. Protein: CASGPGGYYGYTF. This chain joins TRBV2 and TRBJ1-2; possibly TRBD1 for D (5 bases). Germline CDR1 is SNHLY and CDR2 is FYNNEI. This CDR3 is built from 13 residues. Deletions cut 8 bases from V and 3 bases from J, with 13 bases between. Combining the CDR3 with reference TRBV2 and TRBJ1-2 gives the whole variable domain EPEVTQTPSHQVTQMGQEVILRCVPISNHLYFYWYRQILGQKVEFLVSFYNNEISEKSEIFDDQFSVERPDGSNFTLKIRSTKLEDSAMYFCASGPGGYYGYTFGSGTRLTVV.

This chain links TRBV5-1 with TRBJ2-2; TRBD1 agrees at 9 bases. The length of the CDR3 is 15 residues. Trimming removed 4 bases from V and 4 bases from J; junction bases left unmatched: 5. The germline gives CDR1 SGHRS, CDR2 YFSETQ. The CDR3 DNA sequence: TGCGCCAGCAGCGCAGGGGACAGGGTCACCGGGGAGCTGTTTTTT. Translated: CASSAGDRVTGELFF.

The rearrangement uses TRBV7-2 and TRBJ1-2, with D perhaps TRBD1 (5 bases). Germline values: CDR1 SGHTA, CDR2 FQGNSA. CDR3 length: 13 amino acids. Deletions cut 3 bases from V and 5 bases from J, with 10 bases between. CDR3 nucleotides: TGTGCCAGCAGCTTTGGGGGAGGGTATGGCTACACCTTC. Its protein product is CASSFGGGYGYTF.

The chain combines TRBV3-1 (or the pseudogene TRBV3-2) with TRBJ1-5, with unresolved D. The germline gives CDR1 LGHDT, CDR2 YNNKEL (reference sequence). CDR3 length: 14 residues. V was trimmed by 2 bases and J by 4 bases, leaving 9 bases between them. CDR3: CASSQTGRNQPQHF. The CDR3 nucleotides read TGTGCCAGCAGCCAAACTGGAAGGAATCAGCCCCAGCATTTT.

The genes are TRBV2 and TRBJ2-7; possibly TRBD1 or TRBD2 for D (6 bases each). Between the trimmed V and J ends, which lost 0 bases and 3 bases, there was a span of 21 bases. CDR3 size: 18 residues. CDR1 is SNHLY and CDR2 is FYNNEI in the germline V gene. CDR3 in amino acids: CASSEARQGGTRIYEQYF. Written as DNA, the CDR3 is TGTGCCAGCAGTGAAGCCAGGCAGGGCGGGACAAGAATCTACGAGCAGTACTTC. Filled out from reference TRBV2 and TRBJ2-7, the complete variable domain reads EPEVTQTPSHQVTQMGQEVILRCVPISNHLYFYWYRQILGQKVEFLVSFYNNEISEKSEIFDDQFSVERPDGSNFTLKIRSTKLEDSAMYFCASSEARQGGTRIYEQYFGPGTRLTVT.

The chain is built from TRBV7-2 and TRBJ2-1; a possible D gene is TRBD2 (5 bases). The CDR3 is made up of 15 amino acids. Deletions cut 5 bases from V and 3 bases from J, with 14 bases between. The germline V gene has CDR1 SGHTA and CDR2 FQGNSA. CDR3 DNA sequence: TGTGCCAGCAGCGACCCCCAGCGGCACTACAATGAGCAGTTCTTC. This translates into CASSDPQRHYNEQFF. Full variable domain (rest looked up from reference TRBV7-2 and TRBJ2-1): GAGVSQSPSNKVTEKGKDVELRCDPISGHTALYWYRQSLGQGLEFLIYFQGNSAPDKSGLPSDRFSAERTGGSVSTLTIQRTQQEDSAVYLCASSDPQRHYNEQFFGPGTRLTVL.

CDR3 sequence: CAIGAGGRDTEAFF. The CDR3 nucleotides are TGTGCCATCGGGGCCGGGGGCCGGGACACTGAAGCTTTCTTT. This chain uses TRBV10-3 with TRBJ1-1; D is perhaps TRBD1 (6 bases). This CDR3 is 14 amino acids long. Germline loops: CDR1 ENHRY, CDR2 SYGVKD. Trimming removed 8 bases at V and 3 bases at J, with 16 bases between.

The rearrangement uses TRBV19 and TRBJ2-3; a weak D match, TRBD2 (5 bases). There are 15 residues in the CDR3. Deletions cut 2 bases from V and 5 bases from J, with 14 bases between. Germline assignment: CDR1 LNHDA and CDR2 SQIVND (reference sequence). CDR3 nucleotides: TGTGCCAGTAGTATACGAGGGAGTGATGAAGATACGCAGTATTTT. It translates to CASSIRGSDEDTQYF.

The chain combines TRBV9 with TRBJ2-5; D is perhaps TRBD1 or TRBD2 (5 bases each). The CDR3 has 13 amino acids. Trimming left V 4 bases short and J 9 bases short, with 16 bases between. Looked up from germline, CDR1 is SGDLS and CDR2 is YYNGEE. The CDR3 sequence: CASSSRDGVAQYF. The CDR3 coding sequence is TGTGCCAGCAGCTCCCGGGACGGGGTGGCCCAGTACTTC.

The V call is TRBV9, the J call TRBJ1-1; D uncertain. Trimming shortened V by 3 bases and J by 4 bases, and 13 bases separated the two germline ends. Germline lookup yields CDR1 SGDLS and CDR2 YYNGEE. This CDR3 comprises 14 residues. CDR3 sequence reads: CASSAETGGTEAFF. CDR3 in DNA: TGTGCCAGCAGCGCTGAGACTGGCGGCACTGAAGCTTTCTTT.

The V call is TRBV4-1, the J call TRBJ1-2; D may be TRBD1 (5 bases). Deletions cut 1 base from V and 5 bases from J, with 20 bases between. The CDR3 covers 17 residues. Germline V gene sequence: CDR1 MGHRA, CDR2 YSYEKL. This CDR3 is CASSQGYLSGTDYGYTF. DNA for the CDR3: TGCGCCAGCAGCCAAGGTTATTTAAGCGGGACGGATTATGGCTACACCTTC.

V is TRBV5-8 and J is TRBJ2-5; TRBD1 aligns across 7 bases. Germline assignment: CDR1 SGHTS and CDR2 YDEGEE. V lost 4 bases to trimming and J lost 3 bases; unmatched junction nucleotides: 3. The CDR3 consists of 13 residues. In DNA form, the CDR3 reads TGTGCCAGCAGCGCCACAGGGGAAGAGACCCAGTACTTC. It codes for CASSATGEETQYF. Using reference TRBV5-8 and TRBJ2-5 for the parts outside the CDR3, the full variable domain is EAGVTQSPTHLIKTRGQQATLRCSPISGHTSVYWYQQALGLGLQFLLWYDEGEERNRGNFPPRFSGRQFPNYSSELNVNALELEDSALYLCASSATGEETQYFGPGTRLLVL.

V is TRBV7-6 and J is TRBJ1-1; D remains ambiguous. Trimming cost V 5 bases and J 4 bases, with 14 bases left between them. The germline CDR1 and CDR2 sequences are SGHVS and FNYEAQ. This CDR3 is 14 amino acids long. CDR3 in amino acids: CASSLQSSGTEAFF. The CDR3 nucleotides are TGTGCCAGCAGCCTGCAAAGCTCCGGCACTGAAGCTTTCTTT. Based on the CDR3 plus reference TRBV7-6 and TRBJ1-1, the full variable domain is GAGVSQSPRYKVTKRGQDVALRCDPISGHVSLYWYRQALGQGPEFLTYFNYEAQQDKSGLPNDRFSAERPEGSISTLTIQRTEQRDSAMYRCASSLQSSGTEAFFGQGTRLTVV.

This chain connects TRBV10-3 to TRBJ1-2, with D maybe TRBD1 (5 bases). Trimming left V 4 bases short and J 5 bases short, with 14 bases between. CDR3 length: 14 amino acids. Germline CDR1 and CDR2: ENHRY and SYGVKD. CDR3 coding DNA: TGTGCCATCAGTGGTTCCGGGGCCCTGTATGGCTACACCTTC. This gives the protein CAISGSGALYGYTF.

CDR3 nucleotide sequence: TGTGCCAGCAGCCCCGGTGGATCTCTAGCCAAAAACATTCAGTACTTC. This encodes CASSPGGSLAKNIQYF. The chain links TRBV6-2 or TRBV6-3 to TRBJ2-4; no definite D call. This CDR3 is 16 amino acids long. Per germline, CDR1 MNHEY and CDR2 SVGEGT. V lost 6 bases and J 0 bases, leaving 15 bases between the germline ends.